Listed below are T cell receptor beta chains from one sample, sequenced in a study of blood T cell repertoires in COVID-19. The assay was immunoSEQ multiplex PCR, and TCRdb's table has in-frame clones only and misses some. The table lists 310,000 or so clones, over 75% of them singletons. Sequenced sample: PBMCs or T cells enriched from blood (not recorded which). The receptors were sampled from a woman between 40 and 50 years old who had recovered from COVID-19. CDR3s include the opening cysteine and the closing phenylalanine or tryptophan. The order of the fields is V gene, D gene, J gene, clone size, CDR3 DNA, CDR3 protein. D genes are given only for firm matches. Clone size is not always given. Where it is, it says once, few, many or a class for expanded clones.

V: TRBV23-1
D: .
J: TRBJ2-7
size: .
DNA: TGCGCCAGCAATTCAGGGTTTCACGAGCAGTACTTC
CDR3: CASNSGFHEQYF

V: TRBV9
D: TRBD1
J: TRBJ1-2
size: .
DNA: TGTGCCAGCAGCCGGGGGGACAGGGGAGGAGGTGGCTACACCTTC
CDR3: CASSRGDRGGGGYTF

V: TRBV7-3
D: TRBD2
J: TRBJ2-6
size: .
DNA: TGTGCCAGCAGCTTACAAGCGGGGGGCCTCTCTGGGGCCAACGTCCTGACTTTC
CDR3: CASSLQAGGLSGANVLTF

V: TRBV9
D: .
J: TRBJ1-1
size: .
DNA: TGTGCCAGCAGCGTAGAACCCGGGGGGAGGAGCACTGAAGCTTTCTTT
CDR3: CASSVEPGGRSTEAFF

V: TRBV5-1
D: TRBD1
J: TRBJ1-1
size: once
DNA: TGCGCCACCGGACAGGGTCCGGGCACTGAAGCTTTCTTT
CDR3: CATGQGPGTEAFF

V: TRBV5-4
D: TRBD1
J: TRBJ2-2
size: .
DNA: TGTGCCAGCAGCCTAGACAGGGATCGAAACACCGGGGAGCTGTTTTTT
CDR3: CASSLDRDRNTGELFF

V: TRBV6-5
D: .
J: TRBJ1-2
size: .
DNA: TGTGCCAGCAGTTTAAACAGGGTGGGAGGCTACACCTTC
CDR3: CASSLNRVGGYTF

V: TRBV6-2/TRBV6-3
D: TRBD1
J: TRBJ2-7
size: .
DNA: TGTGCCAGCAGTTACAACCGGGACAGGGAGGTCTTC
CDR3: CASSYNRDREVF

V: TRBV7-2
D: TRBD1
J: TRBJ2-2
size: .
DNA: TGTGCCAGCAGCCCACAGGGGTACGGGGAGCTGTTTTTT
CDR3: CASSPQGYGELFF

V: TRBV3-1/TRBV3-2
D: TRBD2
J: TRBJ2-3
size: .
DNA: TGTGCCAGCAGCCGCCGGGGGGGGGATACGCAGTATTTT
CDR3: CASSRRGGDTQYF

V: TRBV7-3
D: .
J: TRBJ2-3
size: .
DNA: TGTGCCAGCAGCTGGAGCGGGTCCCCGGCAGATACGCAGTATTTT
CDR3: CASSWSGSPADTQYF

V: TRBV7-2
D: .
J: TRBJ1-1
size: many
DNA: TGTGCCAGCAGCTTAGCGACAGTGAACACTGAAGCTTTCTTT
CDR3: CASSLATVNTEAFF

V: TRBV10-1
D: .
J: TRBJ1-1
size: .
DNA: TGCGCCAGCAGTGAGTCTGGGCCACTTATGAACACTGAAGCTTTCTTT
CDR3: CASSESGPLMNTEAFF

V: TRBV27
D: TRBD2
J: TRBJ2-3
size: .
DNA: TGTGCCAGCAGCAAAGGGCGGGGGGGAAGCACAGATACGCAGTATTTT
CDR3: CASSKGRGGSTDTQYF

V: TRBV19
D: .
J: TRBJ2-1
size: .
DNA: TGTGCCAGTAGTATCTACGGGAGCAGCAACAATGAGCAGTTCTTC
CDR3: CASSIYGSSNNEQFF

V: TRBV15
D: .
J: TRBJ2-1
size: few
DNA: TGTGCCACCAGCAGAGCTATACGGACGGACTTAAATTACAATGAGCAGTTCTTC
CDR3: CATSRAIRTDLNYNEQFF

V: TRBV7-2
D: .
J: TRBJ1-2
size: .
DNA: TGTGCCAGCAGCTTAGTTGGGGCAGGGTCCCCCAGCTATGGCTACACCTTC
CDR3: CASSLVGAGSPSYGYTF

V: TRBV5-1
D: TRBD1
J: TRBJ2-7
size: .
DNA: TGCGCCAGCAGCTCTTTCCAGGGACAGTTGAGCTCCTACGAGCAGTACTTC
CDR3: CASSSFQGQLSSYEQYF

V: TRBV24-1
D: TRBD1
J: TRBJ1-1
size: once
DNA: TGTGCCACCAGTGAGAGGGACAGTGGAAACACTGAAGCTTTCTTT
CDR3: CATSERDSGNTEAFF

V: TRBV5-4
D: .
J: TRBJ1-1
size: once
DNA: TGTGCCAGCAGCTTGGGCCCCGGGACTGAAGCTTTCTTT
CDR3: CASSLGPGTEAFF

V: TRBV13
D: .
J: TRBJ2-7
size: .
DNA: TGTGCCAGCAGCTTAGAGGGGTTGGCCTACGAGCAGTACTTC
CDR3: CASSLEGLAYEQYF

V: TRBV7-3
D: .
J: TRBJ2-7
size: few
DNA: TGTGCCAGCAGCTTCGGCGGGAACTCATACGAGCAGTACTTC
CDR3: CASSFGGNSYEQYF

V: TRBV6-2/TRBV6-3
D: .
J: TRBJ1-5
size: .
DNA: TGTGCCAGCAGTACACCACCCGGGGTGATGAGTAGCAATCAGCCCCAGCATTTT
CDR3: CASSTPPGVMSSNQPQHF

V: TRBV5-1
D: TRBD1
J: TRBJ2-1
size: .
DNA: TGCGCCAGCAGCTTGGGGACAGGGGGCGCCTACAATGAGCAGTTCTTC
CDR3: CASSLGTGGAYNEQFF

V: TRBV2
D: TRBD1
J: TRBJ1-3
size: .
DNA: TGTGCCAGCAGGGCGGACAGGCCTGGAAACACCATATATTTT
CDR3: CASRADRPGNTIYF

V: TRBV11-3
D: .
J: TRBJ2-3
size: .
DNA: TGTGCCAGCAGCTTACGGGATACGCAGTATTTT
CDR3: CASSLRDTQYF

V: TRBV19
D: TRBD1
J: TRBJ2-7
size: .
DNA: TGTGCCAGTAGTACCGGGACAGGGGGCCGCTACGAGCAGTACTTC
CDR3: CASSTGTGGRYEQYF

V: TRBV5-1
D: TRBD2
J: TRBJ2-1
size: .
DNA: TGCGCCAGCAGCTTGGAACTAGCGGGAGATGAGCAGTTCTTC
CDR3: CASSLELAGDEQFF